This T cell receptor beta chain was sequenced during a study of T cells after yellow fever vaccination. TCRdb redid the calling of the 5' RACE reads with MiXCR, one entry per CDR3 protein. The sample carries 96,000 or so distinct CDR3 sequences, 8% to 10% recorded once. This CDR3 has 15 residues. Per the germline V gene, CDR1 is SEHNR and CDR2 is FQNEAQ (reference sequence). V lost 4 bases to trimming and J lost 6 bases; unmatched junction nucleotides: 9. In its sample, this clonotype was seen a few times. The sequencing here drew on CD8+ T cells not binding an NS4B(214-222) dextramer, sorted from PBMCs, taken roughly 15 days after the first yellow fever vaccination. The receptor was isolated from a young man who received the YFV17D yellow fever vaccine. The chain recombines TRBV7-9 with TRBJ2-5, with 9 bases lining up with TRBD2. CDR3 residues: CASSSPGSGGQTQYF. The CDR3 DNA is TGTGCCAGCAGCTCCCCGGGTAGCGGGGGTCAGACCCAGTACTTC.